The clone carrying this T cell receptor beta chain was seen repeatedly, ten times or more. Its matching antigen is unknown. TCRdb processed the PCR reads anew with MiXCR; each CDR3 protein has one entry. The repertoire consists of more than 450,000 distinct CDR3 sequences, with 20% to 25% occurring once and the leading ten covering 0.7% to 1%. This specimen belongs to a study of molecular identifiers for immune sequencing clone quantification. V was cut by 3 bases and J by 0 bases, with 11 bases left in between. Germline CDR1 is KGHSH and CDR2 is LQKENI. CDR3 size: 16 residues. Study-wide results and limits: Whereas naive cells kept under 1% of molecules in clones above 20 RNA copies, such clones held over 97% in effectors.

This sequence joins TRBV18 and TRBJ1-4; a weak D match, TRBD1 (5 bases). Sample: naive CD8+ T cells from blood, with Jurkat cell RNA spiked in. Documented subset: FACS-sorted CD8+CD4-CCR7+CD45RA+ naive T cells. The receptor's source is a human donor in good health. Some libraries in this study had Jurkat cell RNA spiked in. This CDR3 is CASSPGGPATNEKLFF. The CDR3 DNA sequence: TGTGCCAGCTCACCGGGGGGACCTGCAACTAATGAAAAACTGTTTTTT.